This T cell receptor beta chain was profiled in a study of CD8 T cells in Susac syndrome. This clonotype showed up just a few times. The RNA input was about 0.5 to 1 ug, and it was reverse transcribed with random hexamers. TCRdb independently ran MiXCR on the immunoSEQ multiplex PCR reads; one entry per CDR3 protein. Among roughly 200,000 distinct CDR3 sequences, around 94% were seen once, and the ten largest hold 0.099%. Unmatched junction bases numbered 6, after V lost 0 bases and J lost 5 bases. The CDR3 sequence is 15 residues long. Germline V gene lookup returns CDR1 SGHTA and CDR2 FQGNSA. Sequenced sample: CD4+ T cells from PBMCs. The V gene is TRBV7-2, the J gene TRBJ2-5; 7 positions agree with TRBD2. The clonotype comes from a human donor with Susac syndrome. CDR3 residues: CASSLAAGRTETQYF. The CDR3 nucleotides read TGTGCCAGCAGCTTAGCGGCCGGGAGGACCGAGACCCAGTACTTC.